Here is one T cell receptor (beta chain) with its context. In the study's own analysis: The assay estimated nucleated cells by amplifying reference gene primers. The method was immunoSEQ multiplex PCR; TCRdb's version includes in-frame clones alone and lacks a portion of them. The V and J calls and clone size were taken over from that table, and D and trimming were inferred from the DNA. Of approximately 670,000 clones in the sample, 75% to 90% were seen once. The data belong to a study of blood T cell repertoires in COVID-19. Study in general: The origin of the acute and convalescent COVID-19 samples was the United States, Italy and Spain. In each case, the material was cDNA or gDNA derived from T cells, B-cell-depleted T cells, or PBMCs.

V lost 8 bases and J lost 2; bases outside the gene matches: 10. This CDR3 comprises 15 residues. The germline V gene encodes CDR1 MDHEN and CDR2 SYDVKM. This chain uses TRBV28 with TRBJ1-2; 8 positions match TRBD1. The sample taken for sequencing was peripheral blood. The receptor comes from a woman between 18 and 30 years old with acute or convalescent COVID-19. For the CDR3, the DNA is TGTGCCAGCTCATTAACAGGGGGGGTCAACTATGGCTACACCTTC. It encodes CASSLTGGVNYGYTF.